The present TCR beta chain was sequenced within a study of response to subunit inactivated influenza vaccine (dated by TCRdb to about 2018). Regarding the complete study: Deep quantitative T cell receptor repertoire profiling was used in the study to track responses to a trivalent subunit inactivated influenza vaccine. The investigation overall reported the following: The authors proposed that each seasonal influenza vaccination may bring in only a limited number of new T cells.

In the germline V gene (reference sequence), CDR1 corresponds to MNHEY and CDR2 to SMNVEV. Spanning cysteine to phenylalanine, the CDR3 consists of 15 amino acids. Just the 45-base CDR3 DNA is kept, in frame starting at base 1. Trimming removed 4 bases from V and 1 base from J, leaving 13 bases between the germline ends. The sample's time point label, in plain terms: around 45 days after influenza vaccine administration. As regards this clonotype: This receptor's antigen is unknown. It has no much larger one-base neighbor in the sample; base qualities were not kept.

Library prep was done by RT-PCR. These reads were obtained on an Illumina HiSeq 2500. TCRdb's own reprocessing of the public reads used fastp at Q25 and MiXCR and kept productive beta chains. Rows are combined by CDR3 protein, so each entry shows the most common genes and DNA. The sample profile shows roughly 570,000 distinct CDR3 sequences; 10% to 15% of them were found once. Together, the top ten hold roughly 13% of the sample. Rearrangement joined TRBV27 to TRBJ1-1; there is no confident call for the D gene. This receptor was identified in a man aged 50 to 60 who received an inactivated influenza vaccine. Donor details come from another sample of the same person, matched by shared clones. The sequencing here drew on PBMCs from blood, taken roughly 6 weeks after vaccination. The CDR3 sequence is CASSSPAAGNTEAFF. The DNA is TGTGCCAGCAGTTCTCCCGCGGCTGGGAACACTGAAGCTTTCTTT.